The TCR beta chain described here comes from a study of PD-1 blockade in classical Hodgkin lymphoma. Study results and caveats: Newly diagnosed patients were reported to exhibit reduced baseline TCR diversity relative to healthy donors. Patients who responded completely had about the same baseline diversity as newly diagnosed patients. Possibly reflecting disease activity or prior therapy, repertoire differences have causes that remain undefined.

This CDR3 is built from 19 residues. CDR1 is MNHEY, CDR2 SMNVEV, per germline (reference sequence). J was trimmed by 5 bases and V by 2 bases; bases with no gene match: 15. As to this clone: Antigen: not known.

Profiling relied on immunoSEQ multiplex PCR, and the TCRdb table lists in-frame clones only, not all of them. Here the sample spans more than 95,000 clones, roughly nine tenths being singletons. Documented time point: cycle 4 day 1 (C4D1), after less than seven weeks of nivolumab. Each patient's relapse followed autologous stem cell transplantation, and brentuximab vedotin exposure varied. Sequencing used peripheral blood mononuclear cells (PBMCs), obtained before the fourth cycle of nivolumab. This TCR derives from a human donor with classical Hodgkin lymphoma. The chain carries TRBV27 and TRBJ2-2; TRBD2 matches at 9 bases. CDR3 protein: CASSLRSEIAGAQTGELFF. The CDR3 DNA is TGTGCCAGCAGTTTAAGGTCGGAAATAGCGGGAGCACAGACCGGGGAGCTGTTTTTT.